This T cell receptor (beta chain) derives from a study of blood T cell repertoires in COVID-19. Study context: The study drew acute and convalescent COVID-19 samples from the United States, Italy and Spain. Sample material is recorded as cDNA or gDNA derived from T cells, B-cell-depleted T cells, or PBMCs.

In the original processing: Amplification with reference gene primers provided the estimates of nucleated cell counts. Some clones are missing from TCRdb's copy, which holds only in-frame ones; the method was immunoSEQ multiplex PCR. V, J and clone size were drawn from that table, and D and trimming were deduced from the DNA. Of about 200,000 clones listed, around 80% were seen once; the top ten hold 27%. In germline, CDR1 is SGHVS, CDR2 FNYEAQ. The CDR3 is 16 residues long. After removal of 5 bases from V and 7 bases from J, the junction contained 13 bases not matched to a gene. Sequences were obtained from peripheral blood. V and J are TRBV7-6 and TRBJ1-4; TRBD1 aligns across 7 bases. The origin of this receptor is a man aged 35 to 55 with acute or convalescent COVID-19. The CDR3 spells CASSPRQGEIVEKLFF. In nucleotides, the CDR3 is TGTGCCAGCAGCCCCAGACAGGGCGAGATCGTTGAAAAACTGTTTTTT.